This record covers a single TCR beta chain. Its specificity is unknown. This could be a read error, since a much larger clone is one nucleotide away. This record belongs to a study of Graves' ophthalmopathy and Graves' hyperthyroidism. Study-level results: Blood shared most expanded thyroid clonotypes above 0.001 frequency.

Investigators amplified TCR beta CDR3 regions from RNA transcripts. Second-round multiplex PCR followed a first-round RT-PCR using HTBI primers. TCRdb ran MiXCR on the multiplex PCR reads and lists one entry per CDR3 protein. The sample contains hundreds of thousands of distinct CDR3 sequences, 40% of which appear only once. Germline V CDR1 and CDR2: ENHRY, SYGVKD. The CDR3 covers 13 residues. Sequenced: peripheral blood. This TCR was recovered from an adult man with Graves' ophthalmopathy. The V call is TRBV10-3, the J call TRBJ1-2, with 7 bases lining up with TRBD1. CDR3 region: CVISESNRGGYTF. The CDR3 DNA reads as TGTGTCATCAGTGAGTCGAACAGGGGTGGCTACACCTTC.